A selection of T cell receptor beta chains follows, all from one sample in a study of shared clonotypes between healthy human individuals. Assay used: immunoSEQ multiplex PCR; TCRdb lists only in-frame clones, some missing. The sample lists about 1,900,000 clones, about 94% occurring once. The sample consisted of naive CD8+ T cells sorted from blood. Receptors were obtained from a young man in good health. The CDR3 runs from the conserved cysteine through the conserved F or W.

TRBV11-2 | CASSLDLAGETQYF
TRBV28 | CASSEGPIDYGYTF
TRBV19 | CASSILAGETQYF
TRBV7-9 | CASSPTSGIPSTGANVLTF
TRBV2 | CASKSDSSTDTQYF
TRBV13 | CASSSQLYGYTF
TRBV25-1 | CASSVAAYEQYF
TRBV19 | CASTTSPQETQYF
TRBV27 | CASSSTSGRIYEQYF
TRBV13 | CASSFSGQGIYNEQFF
TRBV27 | CASSGGLHLYEQYF
TRBV28 | CASSPTGEDNEQFF
TRBV5-6 | CASSLSSATNEKLFF
TRBV6-1 | CASSEGLAGVTDTQYF
TRBV5-6 | CASSLAPSALREQYF
TRBV4-1 | CASSQGLAGGTYEQYF
TRBV4-1 | CASSQETGTTNTGELFF
TRBV2 | CASSEARTNEQYF
TRBV4-1 | CASSQDWSEQYF
TRBV9 | CASTPDSNSNQPQHF
TRBV20-1 | CSARDLGSGYF
TRBV7-9 | CASSWRTGGPYEQYF
TRBV9 | CASGGGPTEAFF
TRBV19 | CASSPDGEETQYF
TRBV5-4 | CASSLDSDTQYF
TRBV30 | CAWSVSQNTEAFF